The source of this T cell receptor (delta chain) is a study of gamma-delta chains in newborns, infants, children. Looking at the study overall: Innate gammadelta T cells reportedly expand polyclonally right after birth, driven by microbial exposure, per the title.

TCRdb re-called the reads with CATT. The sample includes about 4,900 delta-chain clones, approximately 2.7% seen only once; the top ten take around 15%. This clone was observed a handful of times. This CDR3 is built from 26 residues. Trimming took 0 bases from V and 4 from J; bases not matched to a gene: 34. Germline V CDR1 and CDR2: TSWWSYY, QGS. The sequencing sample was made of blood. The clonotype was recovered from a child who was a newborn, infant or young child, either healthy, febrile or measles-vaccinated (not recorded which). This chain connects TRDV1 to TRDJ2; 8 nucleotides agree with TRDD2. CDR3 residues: CALGELDSRRGFLQGAASLGTAQLFF. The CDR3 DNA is TGTGCTCTTGGGGAACTAGACTCTCGGCGTGGCTTCCTACAGGGGGCTGCTTCCCTAGGGACAGCACAACTCTTCTTT.